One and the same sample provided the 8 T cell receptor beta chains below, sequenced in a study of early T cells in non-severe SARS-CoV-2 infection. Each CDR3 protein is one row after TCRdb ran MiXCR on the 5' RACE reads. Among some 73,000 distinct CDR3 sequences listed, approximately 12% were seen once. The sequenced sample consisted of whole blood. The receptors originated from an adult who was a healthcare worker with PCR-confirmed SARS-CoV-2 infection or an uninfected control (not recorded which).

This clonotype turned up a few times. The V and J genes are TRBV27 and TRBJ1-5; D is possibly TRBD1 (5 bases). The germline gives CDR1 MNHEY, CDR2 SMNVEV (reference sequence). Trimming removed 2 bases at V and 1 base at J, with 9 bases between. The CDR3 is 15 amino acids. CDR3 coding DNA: TGTGCCAGCAGTTTAAACTGGGACAGCAATCAGCCCCAGCATTTT. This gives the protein CASSLNWDSNQPQHF.

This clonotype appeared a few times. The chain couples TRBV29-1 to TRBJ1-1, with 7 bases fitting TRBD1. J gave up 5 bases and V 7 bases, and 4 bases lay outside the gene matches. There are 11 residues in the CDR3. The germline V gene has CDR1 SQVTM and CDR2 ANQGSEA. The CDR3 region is CSARQGTEAFF. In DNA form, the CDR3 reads TGCAGCGCAAGACAGGGTACTGAAGCTTTCTTT.

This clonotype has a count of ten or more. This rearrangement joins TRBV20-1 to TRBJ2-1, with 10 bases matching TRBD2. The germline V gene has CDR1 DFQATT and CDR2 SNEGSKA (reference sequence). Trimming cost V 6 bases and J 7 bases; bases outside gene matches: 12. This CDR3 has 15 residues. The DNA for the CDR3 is TGCAGTGCCAAATTTCTAGCGGGAGTTAAAAATGAGCAGTTCTTC. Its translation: CSAKFLAGVKNEQFF.

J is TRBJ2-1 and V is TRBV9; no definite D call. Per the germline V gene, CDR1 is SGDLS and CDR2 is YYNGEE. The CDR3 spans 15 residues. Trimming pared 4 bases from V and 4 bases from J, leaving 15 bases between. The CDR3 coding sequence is TGTGCCAGCAGCCCCCATGGAGCGACATACAATGAGCAGTTCTTC. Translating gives CASSPHGATYNEQFF.

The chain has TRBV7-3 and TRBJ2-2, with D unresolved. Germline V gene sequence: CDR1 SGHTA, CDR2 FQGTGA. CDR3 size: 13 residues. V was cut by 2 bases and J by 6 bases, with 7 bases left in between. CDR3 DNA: TGTGCCAGCAGCTTAGCCGGGTCCGGGGAGCTGTTTTTT. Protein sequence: CASSLAGSGELFF.

CDR3 sequence (DNA): TGTGCCATCAACTCTCCGGGACAGGGGTTTCGTGGCTACACCTTC. Its protein is CAINSPGQGFRGYTF. This chain uses TRBV10-3 with TRBJ1-2; 10 bases map to TRBD1. CDR3 length: 15 residues. Unmatched junction bases numbered 12, after V lost 7 bases and J lost 7 bases. CDR1 is ENHRY, CDR2 SYGVKD, per germline.

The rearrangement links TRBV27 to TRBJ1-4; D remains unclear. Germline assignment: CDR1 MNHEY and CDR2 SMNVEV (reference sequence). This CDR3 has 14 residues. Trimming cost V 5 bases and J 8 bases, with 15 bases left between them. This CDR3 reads CASSPTSRGEKLFF. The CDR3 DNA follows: TGTGCCAGCAGTCCAACCAGCCGAGGCGAAAAACTGTTTTTT.

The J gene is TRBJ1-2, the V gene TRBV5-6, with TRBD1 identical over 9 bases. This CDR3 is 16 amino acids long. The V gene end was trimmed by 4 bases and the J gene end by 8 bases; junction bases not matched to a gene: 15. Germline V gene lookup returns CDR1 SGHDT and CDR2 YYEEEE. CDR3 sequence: CASSPPGQGKKGGYTF. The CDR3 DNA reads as TGTGCCAGCAGCCCACCCGGACAGGGGAAAAAGGGGGGCTACACCTTC.